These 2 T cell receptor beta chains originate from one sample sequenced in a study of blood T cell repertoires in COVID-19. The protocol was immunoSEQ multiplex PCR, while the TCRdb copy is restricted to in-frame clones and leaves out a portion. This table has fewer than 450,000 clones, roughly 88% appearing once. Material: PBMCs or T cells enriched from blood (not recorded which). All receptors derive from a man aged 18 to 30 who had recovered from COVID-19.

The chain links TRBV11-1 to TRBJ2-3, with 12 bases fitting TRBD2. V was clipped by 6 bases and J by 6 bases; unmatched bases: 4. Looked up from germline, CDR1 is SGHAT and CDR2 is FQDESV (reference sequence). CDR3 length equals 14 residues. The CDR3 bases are TGTGCCAGCAGTCTAGCGGGGGGGCCCGATACGCAGTATTTT. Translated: CASSLAGGPDTQYF.

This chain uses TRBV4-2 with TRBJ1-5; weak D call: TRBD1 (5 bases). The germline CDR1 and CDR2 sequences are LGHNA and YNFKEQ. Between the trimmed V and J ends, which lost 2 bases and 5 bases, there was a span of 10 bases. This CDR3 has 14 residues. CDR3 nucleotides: TGTGCCAGCAGCCAATCGAAAGGGGATCAGCCCCAGCATTTT. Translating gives CASSQSKGDQPQHF.